A single sample is the source of the 17 T cell receptor beta chains below, sequenced in a study of T cell changes during pregnancy in multiple sclerosis. Here immunoSEQ multiplex PCR was the method, and the copy in TCRdb shows in-frame clones only, minus some. Here the sample spans 40,000 to 55,000 clones, approximately 90% being singletons. The starting material was CD4+ T cells from peripheral blood mononuclear cells, obtained before pregnancy. Every receptor here comes from a female donor with multiple sclerosis, enrolled in a pregnancy study.

The chain combines TRBV29-1 with TRBJ1-3; D is uncertain. Germline assignment: CDR1 SQVTM and CDR2 ANQGSEA. The V and J ends lost 7 bases and 4 bases respectively, with 8 bases between them. The CDR3 sequence is 11 residues long. The CDR3: CSGSLGNTIYF. The CDR3 DNA sequence: TGCAGCGGTAGTCTGGGAAACACCATATATTTT.

Only one count was recorded for this clone. The chain is built from TRBV27 and TRBJ2-1, with D uncertain. Trimming pared 8 bases from V and 4 bases from J, leaving 18 bases between. The CDR3 is 15 amino acids. In germline, CDR1 is MNHEY, CDR2 SMNVEV (reference sequence). CDR3 residues: CASGQVGLGYNEQFF. For the CDR3, the DNA is TGTGCCAGCGGGCAGGTCGGATTAGGATACAATGAGCAGTTCTTC.

This clone was found many times. The gene calls are TRBV6-5 and TRBJ2-1, with D perhaps TRBD1 (5 bases). CDR3 length equals 15 residues. Germline V gives CDR1 MNHEY, CDR2 SVGAGI. V shed 6 bases and J shed 0 bases, with 12 bases lying between them. CDR3 coding DNA: TGTGCCAGCAGCCGTCAGGGTAGCTCCTACAATGAGCAGTTCTTC. Translating it yields CASSRQGSSYNEQFF.

The V and J genes are TRBV7-8 and TRBJ2-5; 16 nucleotides match TRBD2. This CDR3 is 18 amino acids long. The J segment lost 6 bases and the V segment lost 0 bases, leaving 7 bases of the junction unmatched. Germline CDR1 SGHVS, CDR2 FQNEAQ. The CDR3 region has the DNA TGTGCCAGCAGCTTAGCGGGACTAGCGGGAGGGCGGGGAAAGACCCAGTACTTC. This gives the protein CASSLAGLAGGRGKTQYF.

The chain joins TRBV27 to TRBJ1-1; D gene ambiguous. This CDR3 is built from 14 residues. The germline V and J ends were trimmed by 2 bases and 1 base, with 8 bases remaining between them. The V gene's germline CDR1 is MNHEY and CDR2 SMNVEV (reference sequence). CDR3 in amino acids: CASSLLLPNTEAFF. In DNA, the CDR3 is TGTGCCAGCAGTTTACTACTACCGAACACTGAAGCTTTCTTT.

The rearrangement links TRBV27 to TRBJ2-1, with a tentative D call TRBD2 (5 bases). The CDR3 consists of 13 residues. Germline-derived CDR1 and CDR2 are MNHEY and SMNVEV (reference sequence). The V and J ends lost 2 bases and 8 bases respectively, with 10 bases between them. The CDR3 loop is CASSLNGVDEQFF. The CDR3 bases are TGTGCCAGCAGTTTAAACGGGGTAGATGAGCAGTTCTTC.

This chain links TRBV5-1 with TRBJ2-7; D is perhaps TRBD2 (6 bases). Trimming removed 0 bases from V and 7 bases from J, with 11 bases in between. Per the germline V gene, CDR1 is SGHRS and CDR2 is YFSETQ. This CDR3 is built from 13 residues. CDR3 residues: CASSLGGGREQYF. The CDR3 nucleotides are TGCGCCAGCAGCTTGGGAGGAGGGCGGGAGCAGTACTTC. The full variable domain, rest sourced from reference TRBV5-1 and TRBJ2-7, is KAGVTQTPRYLIKTRGQQVTLSCSPISGHRSVSWYQQTPGQGLQFLFEYFSETQRNKGNFPGRFSGRQFSNSRSEMNVSTLELGDSALYLCASSLGGGREQYFGPGTRLTVT.

This clone was recorded only once. This chain joins TRBV28 and TRBJ2-1; 8 bases are shared with TRBD2. There are 16 residues in the CDR3. V was clipped by 2 bases and J by 7 bases; unmatched bases: 10. CDR1 MDHEN and CDR2 SYDVKM come from the germline V gene. The CDR3 loop reads CASSLIGQREKNEQFF. The CDR3 DNA is TGTGCCAGCAGTTTAATCGGGCAGCGGGAGAAAAATGAGCAGTTCTTC.

The chain is built from TRBV7-9 and TRBJ2-4; D is perhaps TRBD2 (7 bases). Between the trimmed V and J ends, which lost 3 bases and 3 bases, there was a span of 18 bases. CDR1 and CDR2 (germline): SEHNR, FQNEAQ (reference sequence). CDR3 length: 17 amino acids. The CDR3 DNA reads TGTGCCAGCAGCTTGAGGGCGGGAGAAGGGGGCAAAAACATTCAGTACTTC. This gives the protein CASSLRAGEGGKNIQYF.

The chain is built from TRBV19 and TRBJ2-5; the match to TRBD1 covers 7 bases. Germline trimming cut 4 bases from V and 4 bases from J; bases unmatched to any gene: 9. Germline V gives CDR1 LNHDA, CDR2 SQIVND (reference sequence). This CDR3 has 15 amino acids. The chain's CDR3 is CASSTDRATRETQYF. DNA of the CDR3: TGTGCCAGTAGTACCGACAGGGCAACTCGAGAGACCCAGTACTTC.

This sequence joins TRBV5-1 and TRBJ2-5; no firm D call. CDR1 and CDR2 from the germline V gene are SGHRS and YFSETQ. CDR3 length: 11 residues. The V end lost 6 bases, the J end lost 3 bases, and 6 bases lay between the germline ends. The CDR3 region has the DNA TGCGCCAGCACCGTAAAAGAGACCCAGTACTTC. This encodes CASTVKETQYF.

This sequence joins TRBV7-2 and TRBJ2-1; 7 nucleotides match TRBD1. The CDR3 is 13 residues long. The germline gives CDR1 SGHTA, CDR2 FQGNSA. V was pared by 5 bases and J by 9 bases, with 7 bases of the junction left unmatched. The CDR3 here is CASSPLNRGEQFF. The CDR3 nucleotides are TGTGCCAGCAGCCCCTTGAACAGGGGTGAGCAGTTCTTC.

The chain recombines TRBV15 with TRBJ1-2, with 9 bases identical to TRBD1. Germline assignment: CDR1 LNHNV and CDR2 YYDKDF (reference sequence). The CDR3 spans 18 residues. Losses at the gene ends were 2 bases for V and 6 bases for J; bases not matched to a gene: 16. CDR3 coding DNA: TGTGCCACCAGCAGAATTGGACAGGGGACCCCAACATTCCATGGCTACACCTTC. It is translated as CATSRIGQGTPTFHGYTF.

The chain uses TRBV11-2 and TRBJ2-5; TRBD2 agrees at 7 bases. Trimming took 6 bases from V and 8 from J; bases not matched to a gene: 12. The CDR3 has 14 residues. Germline V gives CDR1 SGHAT, CDR2 FQNNGV. CDR3 region: CASRSGTNDGTQYF. For the CDR3, the DNA is TGTGCCAGCAGATCCGGGACTAACGATGGTACCCAGTACTTC.

The chain employs TRBV4-1 and TRBJ1-5; tentatively, D is TRBD1 (5 bases). Germline V gene sequence: CDR1 MGHRA, CDR2 YSYEKL. The V gene lost 0 bases and the J gene lost 0 bases, with 9 bases spanning the gap. The CDR3 sequence is 16 residues long. The CDR3 sequence is CASSQEGTFSNQPQHF. In DNA, the CDR3 is TGCGCCAGCAGCCAAGAGGGGACTTTTAGCAATCAGCCCCAGCATTTT.

The genes are TRBV25-1 and TRBJ2-2; 7 bases align to TRBD2. The CDR3 length is 15 residues. Germline assignment: CDR1 MGHDK and CDR2 SYGVNS. V gave up 6 bases and J gave up 5 bases; unmatched junction bases: 9. The CDR3 DNA reads TGTGCCAGCAGGGCCGTCGGGGAGGGGACCGGGGAGCTGTTTTTT. It yields the protein CASRAVGEGTGELFF.

The chain joins TRBV9 to TRBJ2-1, with TRBD2 matching 9 bases. The CDR3 loop spans 15 amino acids. Trimming cost V 0 bases and J 8 bases; bases outside gene matches: 6. Germline assignment: CDR1 SGDLS and CDR2 YYNGEE. Here the CDR3 reads CASSVASSGKHEQFF. The CDR3 DNA sequence: TGTGCCAGCAGCGTAGCGTCTAGCGGGAAACATGAGCAGTTCTTC. The variable domain in full, completed from reference TRBV9 and TRBJ2-1, reads DSGVTQTPKHLITATGQRVTLRCSPRSGDLSVYWYQQSLDQGLQFLIQYYNGEERAKGNILERFSAQQFPDLHSELNLSSLELGDSALYFCASSVASSGKHEQFFGPGTRLTVL.